This T cell receptor (beta chain) was profiled in a study of CD8 T cells in ankylosing spondylitis. Study-wide results and limits: A motif of 7 or 8 highly homologous TCR beta variants was seen as apparently characteristic of ankylosing spondylitis blood. Researchers report that disease-linked clones proved CD8+ and relatively rare in peripheral blood. In reactive arthritis synovial fluid and blood, some motif variants had been reported before. Reported data indicate significant enrichment of disease-linked clones within matched ankylosing spondylitis synovial fluid.

Remarks on this clonotype: The target antigen is unknown.

TCRdb redid the calling of the 5' RACE reads with MiXCR, one entry per CDR3 protein. The table shows roughly 230,000 distinct CDR3 sequences, with over 15% occurring only once. With 3 bases removed from V and 0 bases from J, the gap between germline ends came to 17 bases. CDR1 is SGHVS and CDR2 is FNYEAQ in the germline V gene. The CDR3 consists of 17 residues. This TCR was recovered from a male donor with ankylosing spondylitis or in good health (not recorded which). The sequencing sample was made of blood, either unsorted or a sorted T cell fraction (not recorded which). The rearrangement joins TRBV7-6 to TRBJ1-1; D gene uncertain. The CDR3 DNA reads as TGTGCCAGCAGCTTCTACCCAGAGAAATCGATGAACACTGAAGCTTTCTTT. This gives the protein CASSFYPEKSMNTEAFF.